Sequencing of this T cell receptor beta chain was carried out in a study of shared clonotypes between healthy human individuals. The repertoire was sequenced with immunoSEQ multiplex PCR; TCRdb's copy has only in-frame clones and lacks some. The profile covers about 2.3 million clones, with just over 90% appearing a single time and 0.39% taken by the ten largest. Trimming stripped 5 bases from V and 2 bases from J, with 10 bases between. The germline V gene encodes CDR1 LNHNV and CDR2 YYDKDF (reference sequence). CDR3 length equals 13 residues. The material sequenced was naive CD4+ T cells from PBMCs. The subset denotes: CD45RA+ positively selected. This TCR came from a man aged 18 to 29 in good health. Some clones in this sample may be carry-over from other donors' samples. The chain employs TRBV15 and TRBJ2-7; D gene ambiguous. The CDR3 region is CATSGYPAYEQYF. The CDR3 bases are TGTGCCACCAGCGGGTACCCGGCCTACGAGCAGTACTTC.